The text below deals with one T cell receptor (beta chain). Its binding antigen is unknown. One base away there is no much larger clone; base qualities are not given. In light of the paper, this sample's time point label describes: before anti-PD-1 therapy. Genomic DNA extracted from tumor biopsies or peripheral blood was used for bulk TCRbeta sequencing, with input ranging from roughly 616 ng to 6,500 ng. Every patient was a poor candidate for surgical resection and had histologically proven advanced or metastatic basal or squamous cell carcinoma. Of the roughly 10 patients in the basal cell carcinoma cohort, roughly 8 underwent bulk tumor TCR sequencing. These data are taken from a study of T cells in tumors after PD-1 blockade (dated by TCRdb to between 2018 and 2021). Background on the whole study: Patients with prior checkpoint blockade, systemic immunosuppressant use, or recent radiotherapy or other anti-cancer therapy within 4 weeks were excluded. The study performed paired single-cell RNA and TCR sequencing on site-matched tumors from BCC or SCC patients before and after anti-PD-1 therapy. An average of around 120,000 TCR templates (range about 24,679-257,772) and around 36,000 unique clonotypes was obtained for peripheral blood samples. A subset of patients also received ongoing daily vismodegib 150 mg during anti-PD-1 treatment. Treatment consisted of either cemiplimab 350 mg every 2 weeks or pembrolizumab 200 mg every 3 weeks. RECIST version 1.1 was the standard used to evaluate clinical response. To compare blood and tumor clonotypes, bulk TCR sequencing was performed on nine to eleven peripheral blood samples from about five patients. General study outcomes and caveats: The source of novel T cell clones was not identified and could include lymphoid organs or rare unexpanded clones within the tumor or its periphery. Around 43% of tumor TCR clonotypes were found in blood, and some novel exhausted tumor clones appeared in pre-treatment blood, suggesting peripheral recruitment.

Trimming at the junction amounts to 4 bases on V and 0 bases on J, and the germline ends lie 12 bases apart. The CDR3, from cysteine to phenylalanine, totals 16 residues. Just the 48-base CDR3 DNA is kept, in frame starting at base 1. For CDR1 and CDR2, the germline V gene lists MGHRA and YSYEKL. The immunoSEQ platform was used for deep TCRbeta sequencing. As for the authors' bioinformatics: For further analysis, only productive rearrangements were exported out of the immunoSEQ Analyzer. T cell phenotypes were assigned to bulk TCRbeta clonotypes by matching to single-cell RNA+TCR-seq clones sharing the same TCRbeta sequence. Tumor enrichment of a clone was calculated by dividing the clone's tumor frequency by the clone's PBMC frequency, both taken from bulk TCR sequencing. TCRs were grouped by GLIPH into specificity groups, defined as clusters of distinct TCRs likely recognizing common antigens via shared CDR3 motifs. The clones in this table, taken by TCRdb from immuneACCESS, are in-frame only. Not every clone is retained; where verified, under half of the shortfall comes from an unresolved V gene, and the cause of the rest is unknown. Clone size and V and J calls were adopted from that table, with D and trimming inferred from the DNA. The table for this sample lists roughly 49,000 clones; 81% of them were counted only once. Roughly 4.1% of the sample rests with the top ten.

This TCR was recovered from a human donor with basal cell carcinoma. Sequenced material: PBMCs, taken before anti-PD-1 treatment. This receptor chain uses TRBV4-1 and TRBJ1-4; the D gene is not confidently resolved. The nucleotide sequence is given as TGCGCCAGCAGCCGACGTGGGGAATCAACTAATGAAAAACTGTTTTTT. It translates to CASSRRGESTNEKLFF.